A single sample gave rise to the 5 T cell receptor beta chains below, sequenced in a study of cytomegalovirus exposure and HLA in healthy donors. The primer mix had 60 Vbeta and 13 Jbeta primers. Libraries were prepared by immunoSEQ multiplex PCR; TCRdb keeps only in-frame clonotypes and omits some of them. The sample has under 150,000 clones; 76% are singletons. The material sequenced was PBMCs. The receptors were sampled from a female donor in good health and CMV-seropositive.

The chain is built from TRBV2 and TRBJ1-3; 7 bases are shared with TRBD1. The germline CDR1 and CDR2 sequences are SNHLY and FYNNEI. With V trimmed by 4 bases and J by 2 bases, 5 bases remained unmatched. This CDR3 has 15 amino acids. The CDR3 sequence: CASSGGDSTGNTIYF. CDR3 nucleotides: TGTGCCAGCAGTGGGGGGGACAGTACTGGAAACACCATATATTTT.

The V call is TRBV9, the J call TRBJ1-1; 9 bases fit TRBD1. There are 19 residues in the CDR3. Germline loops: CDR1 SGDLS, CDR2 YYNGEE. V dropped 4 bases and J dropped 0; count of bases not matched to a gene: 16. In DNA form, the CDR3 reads TGTGCCAGCAGCTCCTTAACCCCGGGACAGGGCGCCATGAACACTGAAGCTTTCTTT. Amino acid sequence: CASSSLTPGQGAMNTEAFF.

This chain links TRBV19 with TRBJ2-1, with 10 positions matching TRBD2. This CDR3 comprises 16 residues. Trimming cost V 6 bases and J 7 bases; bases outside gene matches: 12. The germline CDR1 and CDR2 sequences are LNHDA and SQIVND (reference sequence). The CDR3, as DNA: TGTGCCAGTAGCCCTCAGCGGGAGGGCCCCTTAAATGAGCAGTTCTTC. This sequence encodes CASSPQREGPLNEQFF. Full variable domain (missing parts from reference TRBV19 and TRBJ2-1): DGGITQSPKYLFRKEGQNVTLSCEQNLNHDAMYWYRQDPGQGLRLIYYSQIVNDFQKGDIAEGYSVSREKKESFPLTVTSAQKNPTAFYLCASSPQREGPLNEQFFGPGTRLTVL.

The CDR3 nucleotides read TGTGCCAGCAGCTTGGGCGGAGGTCTGTACAATGAGCAGTTCTTC. Translation: CASSLGGGLYNEQFF. The chain is built from TRBV5-4 and TRBJ2-1, with D possibly being TRBD2 (5 bases). The CDR3 has 15 amino acids. V dropped 0 bases and J dropped 4 bases, with 11 bases sitting between them. Germline values: CDR1 SGHNT, CDR2 YYREEE (reference sequence).

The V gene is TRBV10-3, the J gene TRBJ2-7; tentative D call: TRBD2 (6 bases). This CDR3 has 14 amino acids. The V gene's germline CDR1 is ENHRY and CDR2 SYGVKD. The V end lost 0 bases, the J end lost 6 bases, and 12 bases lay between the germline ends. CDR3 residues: CAISESGGRREQYF. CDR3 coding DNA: TGTGCCATCAGTGAGTCAGGAGGGCGCCGCGAGCAGTACTTC.